Sequencing of this TCR beta chain was carried out in a study of cytomegalovirus exposure and HLA in healthy donors. As for the study in general: The Caucasian-associated ancestry cluster contained about 80% of the approximately 390 genotyped donors.

PCR used 60 Vbeta primers and 13 Jbeta primers. Method: immunoSEQ multiplex PCR; TCRdb's copy keeps in-frame clones and lacks some. The sample has 100,000 to 140,000 clones, more than 75% seen once. This CDR3 region has 11 residues. From germline, CDR1 is SGHRS and CDR2 YFSETQ. The chain recombines TRBV5-1 with TRBJ2-5, with a possible D match to TRBD1 (5 bases). The J call could be wrong; TRBJ2-7 is a better fit for the DNA end. The receptor was derived from a man aged 25 to 40 in good health and CMV-seropositive. The sequencing sample was made of PBMCs. Here the CDR3 reads CASRRGYEQYF. CDR3 bases: TGCGCCAGCAGAAGGGGATACGAGCAGTACTTC.